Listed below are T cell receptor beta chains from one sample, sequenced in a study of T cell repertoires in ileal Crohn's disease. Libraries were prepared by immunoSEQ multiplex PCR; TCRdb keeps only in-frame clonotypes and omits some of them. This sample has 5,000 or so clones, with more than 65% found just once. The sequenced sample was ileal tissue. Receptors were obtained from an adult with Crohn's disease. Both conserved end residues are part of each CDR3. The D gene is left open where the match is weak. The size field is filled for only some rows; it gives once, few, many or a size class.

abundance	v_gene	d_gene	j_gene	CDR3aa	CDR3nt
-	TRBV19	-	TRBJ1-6	CASSITGTQNSPLHF	TGTGCCAGTAGTATAACCGGGACGCAGAATTCACCCCTCCACTTT
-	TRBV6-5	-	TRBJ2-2	CASSSRYTGELFF	TGTGCCAGCAGTTCCCGCTACACCGGGGAGCTGTTTTTT
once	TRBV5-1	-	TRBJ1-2	CASSLRGYGYTF	TGCGCCAGCAGCTTGAGGGGCTATGGCTACACCTTC
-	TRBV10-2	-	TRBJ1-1	CASSLPAWTEAFF	TGCGCCAGCAGTCTACCTGCCTGGACTGAAGCTTTCTTT
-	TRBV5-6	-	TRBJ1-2	CASKSQTILRTGTF	TGTGCCAGCAAAAGCCAAACAATACTTAGGACTGGGACCTTC
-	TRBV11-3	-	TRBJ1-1	CASSLSSYTEAFF	TGTGCCAGCAGTCTGTCGAGTTACACTGAAGCTTTCTTT
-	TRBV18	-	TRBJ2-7	CASSPGLKLLQIYEQYF	TGTGCCAGCTCACCAGGGTTGAAACTACTCCAAATCTACGAGCAGTACTTC
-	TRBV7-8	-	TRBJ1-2	CASSLSGVSGYTF	TGTGCCAGCAGCTTAAGCGGGGTATCTGGCTACACCTTC
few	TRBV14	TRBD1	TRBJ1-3	CASSRDSIANTIYF	TGTGCCAGCAGCCGGGACAGCATCGCAAACACCATATATTTT
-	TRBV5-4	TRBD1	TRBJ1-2	CASSFETGSNYGYTF	TGTGCCAGCAGCTTTGAGACAGGGAGTAACTATGGCTACACCTTC
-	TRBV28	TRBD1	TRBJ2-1	CASSLGQDLEQFF	TGTGCCAGCAGTTTGGGACAGGACCTAGAGCAGTTCTTC
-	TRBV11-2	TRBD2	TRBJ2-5	CASSSGLGETQYF	TGTGCCAGCAGCTCCGGACTAGGAGAGACCCAGTACTTC
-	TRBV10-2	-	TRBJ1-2	CASSEDKRGRGYTF	TGCGCCAGCAGTGAGGATAAAAGGGGCAGGGGCTACACCTTC
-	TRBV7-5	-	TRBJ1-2	CVRSHPRGGSDGYTF	TGTGTCAGAAGCCACCCCAGGGGAGGATCGGATGGCTACACCTTC
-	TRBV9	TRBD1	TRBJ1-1	CASSSRQGDTEAFF	TGTGCCAGCAGCTCCCGACAGGGCGACACTGAAGCTTTCTTT
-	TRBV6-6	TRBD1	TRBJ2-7	CASSYGQGILYEQYF	TGTGCCAGCAGTTACGGACAGGGCATTCTCTACGAGCAGTACTTC
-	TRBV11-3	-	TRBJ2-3	CASSFTRQDTQYF	TGTGCCAGCAGCTTCACACGGCAGGATACGCAGTATTTT
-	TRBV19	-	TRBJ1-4	CASSTRVELFF	TGTGCCAGTAGTACGAGAGTGGAACTGTTTTTT
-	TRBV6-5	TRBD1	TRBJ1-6	CASSTGQSPSPLHF	TGTGCCAGCAGTACGGGACAGTCACCGTCACCCCTCCACTTT
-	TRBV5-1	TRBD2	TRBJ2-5	CASSFGGSGGETQYF	TGCGCCAGCAGCTTTGGCGGCTCGGGAGGAGAGACCCAGTACTTC
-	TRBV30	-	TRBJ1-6	CAWSLGARSPLHF	TGTGCCTGGAGTTTAGGGGCCAGATCACCCCTCCACTTT
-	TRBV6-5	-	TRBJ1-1	CASSARGGGTEAFF	TGTGCCAGCAGCGCAAGGGGTGGTGGCACTGAAGCTTTCTTT
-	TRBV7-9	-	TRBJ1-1	CASSLVGGIEAFF	TGTGCCAGCAGCTTAGTAGGAGGGATTGAAGCTTTCTTT
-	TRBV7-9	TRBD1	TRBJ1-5	CASSFRGTGDEPQHF	TGTGCCAGCAGCTTCCGCGGGACAGGGGATGAGCCCCAGCATTTT
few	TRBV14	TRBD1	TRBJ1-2	CASSQPSGTGYGGYTF	TGTGCCAGCAGCCAACCGTCCGGGACAGGGTACGGTGGCTACACCTTC
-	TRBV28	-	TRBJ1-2	CASVPGGGTFYGYTF	TGTGCCAGCGTTCCGGGGGGGGGCACTTTCTATGGCTACACCTTC
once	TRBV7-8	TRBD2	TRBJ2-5	CASSLNSGGLQETQYF	TGTGCCAGCAGCTTAAACAGCGGGGGGTTACAAGAGACCCAGTACTTC
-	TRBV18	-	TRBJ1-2	CASSLDDNYGYTF	TGTGCCAGCTCACTAGACGATAACTATGGCTACACCTTC
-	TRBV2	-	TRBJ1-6	CASSDMGQTKNSPLHF	TGTGCCAGCAGTGACATGGGGCAGACAAAGAATTCACCCCTCCACTTT